A selection of T cell receptor beta chains follows, all from one sample in a study of cytomegalovirus exposure and HLA in healthy donors. Profiled with immunoSEQ multiplex PCR; TCRdb holds only in-frame clones, not every one. Of about 100,000 clones in the sample, 76% were seen once. The sequencing sample was made of PBMCs. These receptor sequences come from a middle-aged man in good health and CMV-seronegative. CDR3s include the opening cysteine and the closing phenylalanine or tryptophan. A D gene is named only where the DNA matches it firmly. Size is stated for part of the rows, as once, few or many counts, or as a class when the clone is expanded.

V gene	J gene	clone size	D gene	CDR3 DNA	CDR3 protein
TRBV7-2	TRBJ1-2	NA	TRBD1	TGTGCCAGCAGTTTTCACACAGGGGGCGCATATGGCTACACCTTC	CASSFHTGGAYGYTF
TRBV5-1	TRBJ2-3	once	NA	TGCGCCACCGGCCTCGCCGCCAAGGAGCCCCCGGATACGCAGTATTTT	CATGLAAKEPPDTQYF
TRBV5-5	TRBJ2-5	NA	TRBD1	TGTGCCAGCAGCTTGGAAGGGCTGGGACAGGTTCAAGAGACCCAGTACTTC	CASSLEGLGQVQETQYF
TRBV4-3	TRBJ1-3	NA	NA	TGCGCCAGCAGCCAAGATACGATAGGCGGCACTGGAAACACCATATATTTT	CASSQDTIGGTGNTIYF
TRBV19	TRBJ2-1	NA	TRBD1	TGTGCCAGTCCCCCCCCGGGACAGGGGAGGATCAATGAGCAGTTCTTC	CASPPPGQGRINEQFF
TRBV5-6	TRBJ1-2	once	NA	TGTGCCAGCAGCTTGGATGGAGGGGTTGGTAACTATGGCTACACCTTC	CASSLDGGVGNYGYTF
TRBV7-8	TRBJ1-2	NA	TRBD1	TGTGCCAGCAGCTTCGGGACAGATGGCTACACCTTC	CASSFGTDGYTF
TRBV28	TRBJ1-5	NA	TRBD1	TGTGCCAGCAGACTCCGGGACAGGGAGCATTTT	CASRLRDREHF
TRBV7-2	TRBJ2-3	NA	TRBD2	TGTGCCAGCAGCTTAGCCCCTAGCGGGGGACCTTTAGATACGCAGTATTTT	CASSLAPSGGPLDTQYF
TRBV11-1	TRBJ1-1	NA	NA	TGTGCCAGCAGCTTAGACAGGGCTGGTGAAGCTTTCTTT	CASSLDRAGEAFF
TRBV5-1	TRBJ2-5	NA	NA	TGCGCCAGCAGCCGGGGACTCCAAGAGACCCAGTACTTC	CASSRGLQETQYF
TRBV5-1	TRBJ1-1	NA	NA	TGCGCCAGCATCGGACAGATGAACACTGAAGCTTTCTTT	CASIGQMNTEAFF
TRBV9	TRBJ1-1	NA	NA	TGTGCCAGCAGCTCGTGGTCAGGGAACACTGAAGCTTTCTTT	CASSSWSGNTEAFF
TRBV5-1	TRBJ1-1	NA	TRBD1	TGCGCCAGCAGCCAGGGGACAGTGAACACTGAAGCTTTCTTT	CASSQGTVNTEAFF
TRBV6-5	TRBJ1-6	once	TRBD1	TGTGCCAGCAGTTACGAACAGGGGAGTTCACCCCTCCACTTT	CASSYEQGSSPLHF
TRBV6-1	TRBJ1-6	NA	NA	TGTGCCAGCAGTGTGTCTCAGTCCTATAATTCACCCCTCCACTTT	CASSVSQSYNSPLHF